This TCR beta chain was captured by sequencing in a study of blood T cell repertoires in COVID-19. This table comes from immunoSEQ multiplex PCR, and its TCRdb copy is limited to in-frame clones, with some not included. Among about 150,000 clones, roughly 80% were seen once, and the ten largest hold approximately 14%. Deletions cut 2 bases from V and 5 bases from J, with 15 bases between. This CDR3 is 15 amino acids long. In germline, CDR1 is MNHEY, CDR2 SVGEGT. The genes are TRBV6-2 or TRBV6-3 and TRBJ1-1; no reliable D call. The sequenced sample was peripheral blood. The TCR comes from a man aged 18 to 29 with active or convalescent COVID-19. The CDR3 coding sequence is TGTGCCAGCAGTTACCGACCACCCTCGGGGACTGAAGCTTTCTTT. Translated: CASSYRPPSGTEAFF.